The clone carrying this T cell receptor beta chain occurred a few times. The antigen is unknown. The CDR3 is made up of 16 amino acids. V dropped 1 base and J dropped 1 base, with 11 bases sitting between them. Germline assignment: CDR1 SGHRS and CDR2 YFSETQ. This entry comes from a study of blood T cells in healthy people across ages. PCR was performed a second time for 7 to 11 cycles using a sample-barcoded 5' primer and a J-beta primer mix. Sequencing yielded, for each sample, at least 3 million paired-end reads carrying CDR3. MiXCR, run by TCRdb on the 5' RACE reads, gives a single entry per CDR3 protein. The sample gives fewer than 750,000 distinct CDR3 sequences, under 65% of which show up once; about 13% is in the top ten. Overall study results and limits: Age showed a roughly linear inverse relationship with TCR beta diversity per million T cells. Because sorting was not performed, PBMCs prevented conclusive naive versus antigen-experienced comparison. Long-lived donors carried more naive CD4+ cells and greater diversity than aged donors.

This clonotype was obtained from a woman over 75 in good health. The gene calls are TRBV5-1 and TRBJ1-4; D remains unclear. Input material: blood. Here the CDR3 reads CASSLSKPGTNEKLFF. In nucleotides, the CDR3 is TGCGCCAGCAGCTTGTCGAAACCGGGAACTAATGAAAAACTGTTTTTT. Full variable domain (rest looked up from reference TRBV5-1 and TRBJ1-4): KAGVTQTPRYLIKTRGQQVTLSCSPISGHRSVSWYQQTPGQGLQFLFEYFSETQRNKGNFPGRFSGRQFSNSRSEMNVSTLELGDSALYLCASSLSKPGTNEKLFFGSGTQLSVL.